These 10 T cell receptor beta chains share one sample of origin, sequenced in a study of shared clonotypes between healthy human individuals. Repertoires were generated with immunoSEQ multiplex PCR, while TCRdb's copy carries only in-frame clones and drops some. The sample includes 2.3 million or so clones, roughly 93% of them seen just once. The sample was naive CD4+ T cells from PBMCs. The subset denotes: CD45RA+ positively selected. The receptors come from a man between 18 and 35 years old in good health. Some clones in this sample may be carry-over from other donors' samples.

The chain combines TRBV18 with TRBJ2-7, with D perhaps matching TRBD1 (5 bases). Germline CDR1 reads KGHSH; CDR2 reads LQKENI. V shed 3 bases and J shed 3 bases, with 9 bases lying between them. The CDR3 is made up of 13 amino acids. The CDR3 loop reads CASSPVTGYEQYF. Here the CDR3 DNA reads TGTGCCAGCTCACCGGTCACAGGCTACGAGCAGTACTTC.

The rearrangement links TRBV6-5 to TRBJ2-7; 7 bases are a match to TRBD1. The CDR3 spans 15 residues. In germline, CDR1 is MNHEY, CDR2 SVGAGI. Trimming took 5 bases from V and 2 from J; bases not matched to a gene: 9. The CDR3 DNA reads as TGTGCCAGCAGTCCCAGGACAGGTGCTGCCTACGAGCAGTACTTC. This translates into CASSPRTGAAYEQYF.

The chain recombines TRBV28 with TRBJ2-4; D is undetermined. V gave up 3 bases and J gave up 6 bases, with 9 bases separating them. Germline-derived CDR1 and CDR2 are MDHEN and SYDVKM. The CDR3 length is 13 residues. As DNA, the CDR3 is TGTGCCAGCAGTTTTAGAGACCCAAACATTCAGTACTTC. Amino acids: CASSFRDPNIQYF.

This clone was seen just once. V gene TRBV4-3 combines with J gene TRBJ1-3, with D possibly matching TRBD1 (6 bases). Between the trimmed V and J ends, which lost 4 bases and 4 bases, there was a span of 20 bases. The CDR3 contains 17 residues. Per germline, CDR1 LGHNA and CDR2 YSLEER. CDR3 bases: TGCGCCAGCAGCCGGACTCCCGGAGGGGACATCGGAAACACCATATATTTT. This codes for CASSRTPGGDIGNTIYF.

The genes are TRBV7-2 and TRBJ1-5, with a weak D call TRBD1 (6 bases). The V and J ends lost 7 bases and 4 bases respectively, with 14 bases between them. Germline V gene data show CDR1 as SGHTA and CDR2 as FQGNSA. The CDR3 runs to 14 residues. The DNA for the CDR3 is TGTGCCAGCAACTTGGCGGGGGCAAATCAGCCCCAGCATTTT. Protein sequence: CASNLAGANQPQHF.

The V gene is TRBV6-5, the J gene TRBJ2-2; a possible D gene is TRBD2 (5 bases). The CDR3 has 13 residues. Germline CDR1 is MNHEY and CDR2 is SVGAGI. Trimming took 6 bases from V and 6 from J, leaving 11 bases between them. In DNA form, the CDR3 reads TGTGCCAGCAGGAACCTCGGGGCCGGGGAGCTGTTTTTT. Translation gives CASRNLGAGELFF.

The count of this clone is one. The rearrangement joins TRBV19 to TRBJ1-1; no firm D call. The ends were cut back, 5 bases at V and 2 bases at J, with 21 bases in the middle. This CDR3 contains 17 residues. Per germline, CDR1 LNHDA and CDR2 SQIVND (reference sequence). In DNA, the CDR3 is TGTGCCAGTAGTCGGTGGGATTCTTCGGGGTTTAACACTGAAGCTTTCTTT. Its translation: CASSRWDSSGFNTEAFF.

As regards this clone: Within the sample, other DNA sequences also encode this same CDR3. The CDR3 here is CASSLGTGVGETQYF. The CDR3 bases are TGTGCCAGCAGCTTAGGCACAGGGGTAGGAGAGACCCAGTACTTC. V gene TRBV7-2 combines with J gene TRBJ2-5; TRBD1 agrees at 7 bases. Germline trimming cut 1 base from V and 4 bases from J; bases unmatched to any gene: 6. Per germline, CDR1 SGHTA and CDR2 FQGNSA. This CDR3 has 15 amino acids.

The chain recombines TRBV5-1 with TRBJ1-1, with D tentatively TRBD1 (5 bases). With 4 bases removed from V and 5 bases from J, the gap between germline ends came to 15 bases. The V gene's germline CDR1 is SGHRS and CDR2 YFSETQ. The CDR3 is 14 residues long. As DNA, the CDR3 is TGCGCCAGCAGCCGTGTCGGGGCTGAGACTGAAGCTTTCTTT. It codes for CASSRVGAETEAFF.

About this clone: The same CDR3 is also encoded by other DNA sequences in this sample. This sequence joins TRBV7-3 and TRBJ2-3; D is unresolved. The V gene lost 0 bases and the J gene lost 2 bases, with 9 bases spanning the gap. This CDR3 comprises 15 residues. The germline V gene encodes CDR1 SGHTA and CDR2 FQGTGA. The CDR3 region has the DNA TGTGCCAGCAGCTTAACCGGGCAGTCCACAGATACGCAGTATTTT. Translation: CASSLTGQSTDTQYF.